Many counts were recorded for the clone carrying this TCR beta chain. No antigen is known for it. Each CDR3 protein gets one entry after TCRdb re-called the 5' RACE reads with MiXCR. Of some 260,000 distinct CDR3 sequences listed, 11% to 15% were seen once; the top ten hold around 8.9%. The J segment lost 5 bases and the V segment lost 2 bases, leaving 6 bases of the junction unmatched. The CDR3 totals 15 residues. Germline loops: CDR1 SGDLS, CDR2 YYNGEE. These data originate in a study of identical twins. General study findings and limits: Fewer insertions marked abundant cord blood beta clonotypes; young adult naive trended weakly, memory not at all. A partial confounding effect on zero-insertion analyses could come from invariant MAIT and iNKT cells. The authors drew conclusions from cross-sectional statistical analysis rather than following the same donors.

The sequence derives from a woman aged 18-29 years in good health. The rearrangement uses TRBV9 and TRBJ2-3; 9 bases align to TRBD2. The sequenced sample was memory (CD45RO+) T cells sorted from blood. CDR3 amino acids: CASSVRPSGEDTQYF. As DNA, the CDR3 is TGTGCCAGCAGCGTGCGGCCTAGCGGGGAAGATACGCAGTATTTT.